These 10 T cell receptor beta chains were sequenced from one sample in a study of identical twins. TCRdb independently ran MiXCR on the 5' RACE reads; one entry per CDR3 protein. The sample comprises more than 650,000 distinct CDR3 sequences, roughly 6.2% of which are singletons, and roughly 1.8% rests with the top ten. Sample: naive T cells sorted from blood. The receptor source for this set is a man younger than 35 in good health.

This clonotype turned up a few times. The J gene is TRBJ2-1, the V gene TRBV7-9; possibly TRBD1 or TRBD2 for D (6 bases each). The CDR3 has 11 residues. V was pared by 10 bases and J by 8 bases, with 12 bases between. CDR1 and CDR2 (germline): SEHNR, FQNEAQ (reference sequence). The CDR3 DNA sequence: TGTGCCAACGATAGGGGGGATGAGCAGTTCTTC. Amino acids: CANDRGDEQFF.

This clonotype was picked up a small number of times. This chain joins TRBV6-2 or TRBV6-3 and TRBJ2-7; D call uncertain. Germline V CDR1 and CDR2: MNHEY, SVGEGT. The CDR3 length is 14 residues. Trimming left V 0 bases short and J 3 bases short, with 9 bases between. The CDR3: CASSYSAGYYEQYF. The DNA for the CDR3 is TGTGCCAGCAGTTACTCGGCAGGCTACTACGAGCAGTACTTC.

This clonotype occurred a few times. The chain is built from TRBV7-8 and TRBJ2-4; no firm D call. Trimming pared 5 bases from V and 7 bases from J, leaving 18 bases between. The CDR3 has 15 residues. CDR1 and CDR2 (germline): SGHVS, FQNEAQ. CDR3 residues: CASSPRINHKNIQYF. The CDR3 DNA reads as TGTGCCAGCAGCCCCCGTATCAACCACAAGAACATTCAGTACTTC.

The rearrangement links TRBV19 to TRBJ2-5, with 10 bases fitting TRBD2. The length of the CDR3 is 12 residues. CDR1 and CDR2 (germline): LNHDA, SQIVND (reference sequence). V shed 8 bases, J shed 10 bases, and the junction held 7 bases outside the gene matches. CDR3 loop: CASGTSGIDQYF. The CDR3 region has the DNA TGTGCCAGTGGAACTAGCGGGATAGACCAGTACTTC.

This clonotype has ten or more counts. This rearrangement joins TRBV19 to TRBJ2-2; no clear D. Germline V gene data show CDR1 as LNHDA and CDR2 as SQIVND (reference sequence). The V and J ends lost 8 bases and 4 bases respectively, with 17 bases between them. This CDR3 has 15 amino acids. CDR3 sequence (DNA): TGTGCCAGTTACTGGGCTAGGGCACCCACCGGGGAGCTGTTTTTT. The encoded protein is CASYWARAPTGELFF.

This clonotype was seen at least ten times. This chain's CDR3 is CASSYRLTSRTGELFF. CDR3 nucleotides: TGTGCCAGCAGTTACCGGTTGACTAGCCGCACCGGGGAGCTGTTTTTT. This rearrangement joins TRBV6-5 to TRBJ2-2; 7 bases align to TRBD2. Germline-derived CDR1 and CDR2 are MNHEY and SVGAGI. The CDR3 is 16 residues long. V gave up 2 bases and J gave up 4 bases; unmatched junction bases: 7.

This clonotype was found many times. The genes are TRBV29-1 and TRBJ2-1, with D possibly TRBD2 on 5 matching bases. Trimming took off 7 bases at V and 0 bases at J, with 13 bases between the two ends. Germline-derived CDR1 and CDR2 are SQVTM and ANQGSEA. CDR3 length: 14 amino acids. The CDR3: CSAGAATSYNEQFF. The DNA of the CDR3 is TGCAGCGCTGGAGCGGCCACCTCCTACAATGAGCAGTTCTTC.

The V and J genes are TRBV29-1 and TRBJ2-1, with D uncertain. The CDR3 consists of 12 residues. In germline, CDR1 is SQVTM, CDR2 ANQGSEA. V dropped 7 bases and J dropped 4 bases, with 11 bases sitting between them. In DNA, the CDR3 is TGCAGCGAGAGTAGTAATTACAATGAGCAGTTCTTC. Its translation is CSESSNYNEQFF.

This clonotype was seen repeatedly, ten times or more. The CDR3 loop reads CASSPGRGGPDTQYF. In DNA, the CDR3 is TGCGCCAGCAGCCCCGGACGTGGAGGCCCAGATACGCAGTATTTT. This chain uses TRBV5-1 with TRBJ2-3; weak D call: TRBD2 (5 bases). This CDR3 contains 15 residues. V was clipped by 4 bases and J by 4 bases, with 16 bases between them. CDR1 and CDR2 from the germline V gene are SGHRS and YFSETQ.

This clonotype was seen ten or more times. This chain uses TRBV5-1 with TRBJ2-7, with TRBD2 identical over 12 bases. Trimming removed 4 bases from V and 2 bases from J; junction bases left unmatched: 7. Germline CDR1 is SGHRS and CDR2 is YFSETQ. This CDR3 contains 16 residues. The CDR3 coding sequence is TGCGCCAGCAGCCCGGGACTAGCGGGCCCAACCTACGAGCAGTACTTC. The encoded protein is CASSPGLAGPTYEQYF.